The rows below give T cell receptor beta chains drawn from one sample of a study of T cells in Graves' hyperthyroidism and ophthalmopathy. TCRdb redid the calling of the multiplex PCR reads with MiXCR, one entry per CDR3 protein. The sample carries approximately 630,000 distinct CDR3 sequences, 15% to 20% recorded once. Sequencing was carried out using blood. The receptor set was obtained from a woman between 25 and 40 years old with Graves' hyperthyroidism. The CDR3 runs from the conserved cysteine through the conserved F or W. The D gene is left open where the match is weak. The size of a clone is reported for some rows only, either as once, few or many, or as a class for expanded clones.

>-|TRBJ2-6|-|TRBV7-9
TGTGCCAGCGACAGCTCTGGGGCCAACGTCCTGACTTTC
CASDSSGANVLTF
>many|TRBJ1-2|-|TRBV6-6
TGTGCCAGCAGTTACGACAGATCCTATGGCTACACCTTC
CASSYDRSYGYTF
>few|TRBJ2-2|-|TRBV6-5
TGTGCCAGCAGTTACTCTCGGCCGGGCGGGGAGCTGTTTTTT
CASSYSRPGGELFF
>-|TRBJ1-1|-|TRBV7-2
TGTGCCAGCAGCCCCCGAGGGGATGGCGATGAAGCTTTCTTT
CASSPRGDGDEAFF
>-|TRBJ2-5|TRBD2|TRBV27
TGTGCCAGCAGTTTGTACGGACTAGCGGGAGCAGAGACCCAGTACTTC
CASSLYGLAGAETQYF
>many|TRBJ1-1|TRBD1|TRBV7-3
TGTGCCAGCAGCTCCGACAGGGGGCAAAACACTGAAGCTTTCTTT
CASSSDRGQNTEAFF
>many|TRBJ1-1|-|TRBV24-1
TGTGCCACCAGTGATTTGGGTTCCACTGAAGCTTTCTTT
CATSDLGSTEAFF
>-|TRBJ2-1|TRBD2|TRBV7-9
TGTGCCAGCAGCTCATCTCTCGCTGGACTAGCGGGAGTACTCAATGAGCAGTTCTTC
CASSSSLAGLAGVLNEQFF
>-|TRBJ2-1|TRBD2|TRBV7-9
TGTGCCAGCAGCGGGGCCCTCGGGCGGGAGGGTAATGAGCAGTTCTTC
CASSGALGREGNEQFF
>few|TRBJ2-1|TRBD1|TRBV18
TGTGCCAGCTCACCATCAGGGGGAGTGGATGAGCAGTTCTTC
CASSPSGGVDEQFF
>few|TRBJ2-3|-|TRBV24-1
TGTGCCACCAGTGATTATAGCACAGATACGCAGTATTTT
CATSDYSTDTQYF
>-|TRBJ1-5|-|TRBV5-8
TGTGCCAGCAGCGAGGGGGGGGTCAATCAGCCCCAGCATTTT
CASSEGGVNQPQHF
>few|TRBJ2-7|TRBD1|TRBV25-1
TGTGCCAGCAGTGAACCCGGACAGGGACTCTCCTACGAGCAGTACTTC
CASSEPGQGLSYEQYF
>-|TRBJ2-1|-|TRBV4-1
TGCGCCAGCAGCCAATTAGACTCGGGGCTCGGCTACAATGAGCAGTTCTTC
CASSQLDSGLGYNEQFF
>few|TRBJ1-2|-|TRBV9
TGTGCCAGCAGCGTGGGGTCGAGTCCTGGGTATGGCTACACCTTC
CASSVGSSPGYGYTF
>-|TRBJ1-1|-|TRBV29-1
TGCAGGGTCCGGGACTCGAACACTGAAGCTTTCTTT
CRVRDSNTEAFF
>many|TRBJ2-1|TRBD2|TRBV5-1
TGCGCCAGCAGCGCCGGGACTAGCTACAATGAGCAGTTCTTC
CASSAGTSYNEQFF
>-|TRBJ2-3|-|TRBV28
TGTGCCAGCAGTCCTCGAGGGGCCCATAGCTACACAGATACGCAGTATTTT
CASSPRGAHSYTDTQYF
>few|TRBJ1-1|TRBD1|TRBV20-1
TGCAGTGCTTCAAGTTACAGGGGCACTGAAGCTTTCTTT
CSASSYRGTEAFF
>many|TRBJ1-2|TRBD1|TRBV11-2
TGTGCCAGCCGACAGGGGACCTTATATGGCTACACCTTC
CASRQGTLYGYTF
>-|TRBJ1-4|TRBD1|TRBV20-1
TGCAGTGCTCCGGGGGACAGCGAAAAACTGTTTTTT
CSAPGDSEKLFF
>many|TRBJ2-5|-|TRBV20-1
TGCAGTGCTAGAGTGGGGAGAGAGACCCAGTACTTC
CSARVGRETQYF
>-|TRBJ2-3|TRBD1|TRBV10-2
TGCGCCAGCAGCTTCAAGGGGGCCCAAGATACGCAGTATTTT
CASSFKGAQDTQYF
>many|TRBJ2-7|TRBD1|TRBV12-3/TRBV12-4
TGTGCCAGCACCCCCACGGCAGGGGGCTACGAGCAGTACTTC
CASTPTAGGYEQYF
>many|TRBJ1-5|-|TRBV30
TGTGCCTGGAGTGGACAGTTCAATCAGCCCCAGCATTTT
CAWSGQFNQPQHF
>-|TRBJ2-7|TRBD2|TRBV20-1
TGCAGTGCAGTCGAACGTAGCGGGAGTCGGAACGAGCAGTACTTC
CSAVERSGSRNEQYF
>many|TRBJ2-5|-|TRBV7-8
TGTGCCAGCAGCTCCCCGGGACAAACGACGGAAGAGACCCAGTACTTC
CASSSPGQTTEETQYF
>many|TRBJ2-1|TRBD2|TRBV18
TGTGCCAGCTCACCCGGGGGGGGCTACAATGAGCAGTTCTTC
CASSPGGGYNEQFF
>-|TRBJ2-1|-|TRBV18
TGTGCCAGCTCACCATCTGCACTCCACCATGAGCAGTTCTTC
CASSPSALHHEQFF
>many|TRBJ2-7|-|TRBV28
TGTGCCAGCAGTTTTGATGAGTCGGAGGCCTACGAGCAGTACTTC
CASSFDESEAYEQYF
>many|TRBJ1-3|-|TRBV3-1
TGTGCCAGCAGCCAAGACAACTCTGGAAACACCATATATTTT
CASSQDNSGNTIYF
>-|TRBJ2-6|-|TRBV6-9
TGTGCCAGCAGTTATACACCCTCTGGGGCCAACGTCCTGACTTTC
CASSYTPSGANVLTF
>many|TRBJ2-7|TRBD2|TRBV20-1
TGCAGTGCCGCGGGACTAGCGGGAGGGCCTGCGAGACACGAGCAGTACTTC
CSAAGLAGGPARHEQYF
>-|TRBJ2-4|TRBD2|TRBV11-3
TGTGCCAGCAGCTTGGAACTAGCGGGTCCAAACATTCAGTACTTC
CASSLELAGPNIQYF
>many|TRBJ2-7|-|TRBV6-1
TGTGCCAGCAGTGACGGGGCGTTCCCGGGTTCCTACGAGCAGTACTTC
CASSDGAFPGSYEQYF
>few|TRBJ2-7|-|TRBV12-3/TRBV12-4
TGTGCCAGCAGTTTGATTGGGGGCGAGCAGTACTTC
CASSLIGGEQYF
>once|TRBJ2-1|TRBD1|TRBV7-3
TGTGCCAGCAGCCCTGGACAGGGACGCAATGAGCAGTTCTTC
CASSPGQGRNEQFF
>-|TRBJ2-1|-|TRBV20-1
TGCAATGCTATCGGGGGATACAATGAGCAGTTCTTC
CNAIGGYNEQFF
>-|TRBJ2-7|-|TRBV3-1
TGTGCCAGCAGCCAAGCACTGTCTAGCTACGAGCAGTACTTC
CASSQALSSYEQYF